This TCR beta chain was captured by sequencing in a study of T cells in Graves' hyperthyroidism and ophthalmopathy. In this sample, this clonotype turned up once. It was RNA transcripts that yielded the amplified TCR beta CDR3 regions. Using the HTBI primer set, a first-round RT-PCR was run on the TCR CDR3. Using its own MiXCR run on the multiplex PCR reads, TCRdb lists one record per CDR3 protein. In the table there are 450,000 to 700,000 distinct CDR3 sequences, more than 45% of which are singletons. Sequenced: peripheral blood or thyroid tissue (not recorded which). The TCR comes from an adult woman with Graves' disease, either hyperthyroidism or ophthalmopathy (not recorded which).

The CDR3 nucleotides read TGTGCCAGCAGCTTAGCGTTACAGCATTTT. The encoded protein is CASSLALQHF. The chain joins TRBV7-2 to TRBJ1-5; D gene uncertain. Germline values: CDR1 SGHTA, CDR2 FQGNSA. Trimming took off 0 bases at V and 13 bases at J, with 4 bases between the two ends. The CDR3 covers 10 residues.